This TCR beta chain was sequenced during a study of regulatory T cells in long-lasting Graves disease. The time point was: persistent/refractory GD, antithyroid drugs over 5 years with positive TRAb. The TCR library was prepared using RNA isolated from PBMCs. CDR1 and CDR2 (germline): SQVTM, ANQGSEA. V shed 4 bases, J shed 3 bases, and the junction held 6 bases outside the gene matches. The CDR3 has 15 residues. Combining iRepertoire HTBI primers with Arm-PCR of CDR3 regions, the authors built TCR beta libraries. TCRdb reprocessed the multiplex PCR reads via MiXCR and lists one record per CDR3 protein. The sample has about 660,000 distinct CDR3 sequences, roughly 30% seen once.

The source material was peripheral blood mononuclear cells (PBMCs), sampled when the disease was refractory, from a patient treated with antithyroid drugs. This clonotype was obtained from a female donor with Graves disease. The rearrangement links TRBV29-1 to TRBJ1-4; 9 bases are a match to TRBD1. The CDR3 DNA reads TGCAGCGTTGTGGTACAGGGGGCCGCTAATGAAAAACTGTTTTTT. Translating it yields CSVVVQGAANEKLFF.